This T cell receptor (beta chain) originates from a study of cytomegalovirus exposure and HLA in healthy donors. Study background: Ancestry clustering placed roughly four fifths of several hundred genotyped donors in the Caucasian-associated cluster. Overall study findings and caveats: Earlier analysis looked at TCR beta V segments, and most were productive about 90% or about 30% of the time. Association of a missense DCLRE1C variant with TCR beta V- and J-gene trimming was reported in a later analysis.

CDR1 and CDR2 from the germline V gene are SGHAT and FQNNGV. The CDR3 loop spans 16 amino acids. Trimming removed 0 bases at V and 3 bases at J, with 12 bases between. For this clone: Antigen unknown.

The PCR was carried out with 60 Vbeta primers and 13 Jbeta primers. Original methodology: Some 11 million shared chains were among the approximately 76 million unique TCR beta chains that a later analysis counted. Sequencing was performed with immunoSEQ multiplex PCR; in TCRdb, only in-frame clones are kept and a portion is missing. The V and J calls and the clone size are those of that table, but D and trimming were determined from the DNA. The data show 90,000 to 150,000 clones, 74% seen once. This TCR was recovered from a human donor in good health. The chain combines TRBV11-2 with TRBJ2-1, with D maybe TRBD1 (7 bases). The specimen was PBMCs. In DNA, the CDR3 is TGTGCCAGCAGCTTAGAAGGAGGGGGCAGCTACAATGAGCAGTTCTTC. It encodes CASSLEGGGSYNEQFF.